These 20 T cell receptor beta chains originate from one sample sequenced in a study of monozygotic twins with inflammatory bowel disease. No DNA is given; TCRdb re-called the 5' RACE reads and lists each CDR3 protein once. The data include under 200,000 distinct CDR3 sequences; the top ten clones carry approximately 2.8%. The sequencing input was blood. These receptors came from a human donor with ulcerative colitis or Crohn's disease, or a healthy co-twin of an affected twin (not recorded which).

The chain uses TRBV7-3 and TRBJ1-2. The CDR3 length is 16 residues. CDR1 and CDR2 (germline): SGHTA, FQGTGA. CDR3 protein: CASSLFGDRSNYGYTF.

The rearrangement links TRBV4-2 to TRBJ1-2; TCRdb proposes TRBD1, but this gene call is untestable without DNA. The V gene's germline CDR1 is LGHNA and CDR2 YNFKEQ. The CDR3 sequence is 14 residues long. The CDR3 loop reads CASRSQGVSYGYTF.

The V gene is TRBV30, the J gene TRBJ1-2; the D gene TCRdb calls, TRBD1, cannot be checked with no DNA. The CDR3 covers 14 residues. Germline V gene lookup returns CDR1 GTSNPN and CDR2 SVGIG (reference sequence). CDR3: CAWSVGTGPVGYTF.

J is TRBJ2-5 and V is TRBV5-6; TCRdb's D call, TRBD2, is unchecked because there is no DNA. CDR1 and CDR2 (germline): SGHDT, YYEEEE. This CDR3 region has 15 residues. CDR3 sequence: CASSTLAGVEETQYF.

The V and J genes are TRBV7-2 and TRBJ1-2; TCRdb proposes TRBD1, but this gene call is untestable without DNA. This CDR3 is built from 16 residues. Germline V gives CDR1 SGHTA, CDR2 FQGNSA. The CDR3 reads CASSLEAGTGGHGYTF.

The chain is built from TRBV11-1 and TRBJ2-4; TCRdb names TRBD1, which stays unverified in the absence of DNA. This CDR3 contains 15 residues. Germline V lookup: CDR1 SGHAT, CDR2 FQDESV (reference sequence). The CDR3 reads CASSPDRGTKNIQYF.

The J gene is TRBJ2-3, the V gene TRBV10-1; TCRdb's assignment of TRBD1 cannot be checked, as there is no DNA. Per the germline V gene, CDR1 is WNHNN and CDR2 is SYGVQD (reference sequence). CDR3 length: 16 residues. This CDR3 is CASSESGQWAGDTQYF.

CDR3 protein: CASGVAGTDTQYF. The chain joins TRBV5-4 to TRBJ2-3. This CDR3 contains 13 residues. CDR1 SGHNT and CDR2 YYREEE come from the germline V gene (reference sequence).

The chain uses TRBV12-3 or TRBV12-4 and TRBJ1-6. The CDR3 has 14 amino acids. CDR3: CASSLPVGNSPLHF.

The V and J genes are TRBV7-9 and TRBJ2-1. CDR3 length equals 14 residues. The germline V gene has CDR1 SEHNR and CDR2 FQNEAQ (reference sequence). CDR3 sequence reads: CASSHRWSYNEQFF.

The chain recombines TRBV5-1 with TRBJ2-1; TCRdb's D call, TRBD2, is unchecked because there is no DNA. Per the germline V gene, CDR1 is SGHRS and CDR2 is YFSETQ. The CDR3 is made up of 16 amino acids. CDR3 loop: CASSLRDVAGVHEQFF.

The chain uses TRBV20-1 and TRBJ1-2; TCRdb lists TRBD1, though no DNA is available to test this call. In germline, CDR1 is DFQATT, CDR2 SNEGSKA (reference sequence). The CDR3 spans 12 residues. CDR3 in amino acids: CSAGQGNYGYTF.

J is TRBJ1-1 and V is TRBV27; TCRdb selects TRBD1, and the lack of DNA leaves this call unchecked. In germline, CDR1 is MNHEY, CDR2 SMNVEV (reference sequence). The CDR3 totals 15 residues. CDR3 residues: CASRSFGGLNTEAFF.

CDR3 loop: CASTETSGRHNEQFF. This chain connects TRBV7-2 to TRBJ2-1; the TRBD2 assignment by TCRdb is unverifiable without DNA. The germline gives CDR1 SGHTA, CDR2 FQGNSA. The CDR3 spans 15 residues.

The J gene is TRBJ2-2, the V gene TRBV27; TCRdb picks TRBD2, but there is no DNA to check that call. The CDR3 is made up of 17 amino acids. CDR1 is MNHEY, CDR2 SMNVEV, per germline (reference sequence). CDR3 region: CASRRTGLAANTGELFF.

The chain uses TRBV20-1 and TRBJ2-5; TCRdb's assignment of TRBD2 cannot be checked, as there is no DNA. Germline V gene data show CDR1 as DFQATT and CDR2 as SNEGSKA (reference sequence). The CDR3 loop spans 12 amino acids. CDR3 sequence: CSALRAKETQYF.

J is TRBJ1-5 and V is TRBV10-3. Germline V lookup: CDR1 ENHRY, CDR2 SYGVKD. This CDR3 is 15 amino acids long. CDR3 in amino acids: CAISESESEYQPQHF.

This chain uses TRBV11-1 with TRBJ2-5; the TCRdb call, TRBD2, lacks DNA for checking. This CDR3 comprises 15 residues. Looked up from germline, CDR1 is SGHAT and CDR2 is FQDESV (reference sequence). CDR3 sequence reads: CASSLAGGLKETQYF.

The chain combines TRBV23-1 with TRBJ2-7; no DNA is available, so the TRBD1 call from TCRdb remains unchecked. TRBV23-1 is placed among ORFs of uncertain function. The CDR3 totals 16 residues. The CDR3 loop is CASSQSGEREPYEQYF.

The chain joins TRBV11-2 to TRBJ2-1; TCRdb calls TRBD2, which cannot be checked without DNA. The germline V gene encodes CDR1 SGHAT and CDR2 FQNNGV. The CDR3 spans 16 residues. The CDR3 here is CASSLDLGLAGNEQFF.